This T cell receptor beta chain was captured in a study of regulatory T cells in long-lasting Graves disease. This clonotype appeared a few times. The antigen remains unidentified. V was shortened by 6 bases and J by 3 bases, with 21 bases between the two germline ends. The CDR3 extends over 16 amino acids. Germline loops: CDR1 MNHEY, CDR2 SVGEGT. This sample's time point: persistent/refractory GD, antithyroid drugs over 5 years with positive TRAb. With RNA extracted from PBMCs as input, the TCR library was made. According to the study, TCR beta libraries were built with iRepertoire HTBI primers and CDR3-region Arm-PCR. TCRdb recomputed calls from the multiplex PCR reads with MiXCR, one row per CDR3 protein. The data show 400,000 or so distinct CDR3 sequences, with roughly 20% seen just once and under 25% held by the top ten. Findings of the study overall: Persistent disease showed a preference for TRBV28, TRBJ1-2 and TRBJ2-5.

The chain employs TRBV6-2 or TRBV6-3 and TRBJ2-7; a weak D match, TRBD2 (7 bases). This sample comprised peripheral blood mononuclear cells (PBMCs), obtained when the disease was refractory, from a patient treated with antithyroid drugs. The clonotype originates from a female donor with Graves disease. CDR3 coding DNA: TGTGCCAGCAGCACACCTCTCCGGGGGGCCTTCTACGAGCAGTACTTC. Translation: CASSTPLRGAFYEQYF.